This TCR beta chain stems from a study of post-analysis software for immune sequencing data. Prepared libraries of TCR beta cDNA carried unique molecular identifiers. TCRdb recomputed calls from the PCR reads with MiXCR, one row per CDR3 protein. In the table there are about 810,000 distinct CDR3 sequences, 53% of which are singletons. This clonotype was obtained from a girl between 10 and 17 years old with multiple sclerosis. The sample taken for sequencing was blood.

The CDR3 reads CASSTAGERASYGYTF. CDR3 coding DNA: TGTGCCAGCAGCACAGCCGGGGAACGAGCCTCCTATGGCTACACCTTC. The chain carries TRBV7-9 and TRBJ1-2; no clear D. The V gene lost 5 bases and the J gene lost 4 bases, with 20 bases spanning the gap. Per the germline V gene, CDR1 is SEHNR and CDR2 is FQNEAQ (reference sequence). The CDR3 runs to 16 residues.